This T cell receptor (beta chain) was captured by sequencing in a study of blood T cells in healthy people across ages. This clonotype was counted only a few times. This CDR3 has 17 residues. Germline-derived CDR1 and CDR2 are GTSNPN and SVGIG (reference sequence). Deletions cut 1 base from V and 0 bases from J, with 16 bases between. Together with a sample-barcoded 5' primer, a J-beta primer mix was included in a second PCR lasting about 6 to 11 cycles. TCRdb re-called the 5' RACE reads with MiXCR, one entry per CDR3 protein. The sample holds some 800,000 distinct CDR3 sequences, around 45% seen once.

The source material was blood. V usage is TRBV30 and J usage is TRBJ2-4, with D possibly TRBD2 on 7 matching bases. The receptor was isolated from a man between 60 and 75 years old in good health. CDR3 in DNA: TGTGCCTGGAGTGCCAAGGGGAGGGGGATAGCCAAAAACATTCAGTACTTC. Translation: CAWSAKGRGIAKNIQYF.